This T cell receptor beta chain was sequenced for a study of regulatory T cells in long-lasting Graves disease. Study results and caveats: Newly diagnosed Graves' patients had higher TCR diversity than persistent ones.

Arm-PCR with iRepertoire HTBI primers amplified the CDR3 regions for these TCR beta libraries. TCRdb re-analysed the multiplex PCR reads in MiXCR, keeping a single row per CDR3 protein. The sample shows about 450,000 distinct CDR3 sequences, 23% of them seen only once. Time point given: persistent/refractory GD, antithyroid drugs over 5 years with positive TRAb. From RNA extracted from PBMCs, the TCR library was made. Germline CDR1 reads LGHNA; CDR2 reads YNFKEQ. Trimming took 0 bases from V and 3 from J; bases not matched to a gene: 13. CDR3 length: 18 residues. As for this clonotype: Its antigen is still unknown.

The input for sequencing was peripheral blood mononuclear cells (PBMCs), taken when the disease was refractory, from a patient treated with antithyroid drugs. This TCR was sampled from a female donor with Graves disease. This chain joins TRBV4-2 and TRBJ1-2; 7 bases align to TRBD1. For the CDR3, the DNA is TGTGCCAGCAGCCAAGAGGCTCGGGGGACAGCTATTGACTATGGCTACACCTTC. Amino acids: CASSQEARGTAIDYGYTF.